A selection of T cell receptor beta chains follows, all from one sample in a study of blood T cell repertoires in COVID-19. The repertoire was sequenced with immunoSEQ multiplex PCR; TCRdb's copy has only in-frame clones and lacks some. The sample lists some 150,000 clones, more than 75% seen once, with less than 2.5% in the top ten. Sequenced input: peripheral blood. The receptors originated from an older man with acute or convalescent COVID-19. Each CDR3 is given with its conserved first and last residue. D genes are given only for firm matches. Size values are once, few and many counts, or a class for expanded clones, and some rows have none.

len	v_gene	d_gene	j_gene	abundance	CDR3nt	CDR3aa
16	TRBV7-3	TRBD2	TRBJ2-3	-	TGTGCCAGCAGCTTAATCGTAGCGGGGGGGCCAGATACGCAGTATTTT	CASSLIVAGGPDTQYF
14	TRBV7-8	-	TRBJ1-5	-	TGTGCCAGCAGCTTGGGAGGGACGTCGGAGCCCCAGCATTTT	CASSLGGTSEPQHF
16	TRBV4-2	-	TRBJ2-2	-	TGTGCCAGCAGCCAAAATGGGGCAGGGAACACCGGGGAGCTGTTTTTT	CASSQNGAGNTGELFF
14	TRBV3-1/TRBV3-2	-	TRBJ1-5	-	TGTGCCAGCAGCCAAACTGATAGCAATCAGCCCCAGCATTTT	CASSQTDSNQPQHF
13	TRBV6-5	-	TRBJ2-3	-	TGTGCCAGCAACCTGGACAGACAAGATACGCAGTATTTT	CASNLDRQDTQYF
14	TRBV6-5	-	TRBJ1-2	-	TGTGCCAGCCATCGGGCCCGACAGGCAGGTGGCTACACCTTC	CASHRARQAGGYTF
16	TRBV4-2	TRBD1	TRBJ1-4	-	TGTGCCAGCAGCCAAGATAGGGACAGTCTTAATGAAAAACTGTTTTTT	CASSQDRDSLNEKLFF
14	TRBV6-5	TRBD2	TRBJ2-1	-	TGTGCCAGCAGTTACAGGGAGGGTTCGGGTGAGCAGTTCTTC	CASSYREGSGEQFF
13	TRBV12-3/TRBV12-4	-	TRBJ1-1	-	TGTGCCAGCAGTCCAACGAGTAACACTGAAGCTTTCTTT	CASSPTSNTEAFF
14	TRBV5-1	TRBD1	TRBJ1-2	-	TGCGCCAGCAGCCCGGAAGGACAGGGGGTTGGCTACACCTTC	CASSPEGQGVGYTF
14	TRBV18	-	TRBJ1-1	-	TGTGCCAGCTCACCCTCGACAGGAAACACTGAAGCTTTCTTT	CASSPSTGNTEAFF
15	TRBV19	-	TRBJ1-5	-	TGTGCCAGTAGTATAGATGGCCAGGACAATCAGCCCCAGCATTTT	CASSIDGQDNQPQHF
12	TRBV7-2	-	TRBJ1-5	once	TGTGCCAGCAGCTTTCCGGGTCAGCCCCAGCATTTT	CASSFPGQPQHF
16	TRBV21-1	-	TRBJ2-1	-	TGTGCCAGCAGCAAAGGGGGCACCTACTCCTACAATGAGCAGTTCTTC	CASSKGGTYSYNEQFF
17	TRBV5-1	-	TRBJ1-3	-	TGCGCCAGCAGCTTGGATACAGCCGAATACTCTGGAAACACCATATATTTT	CASSLDTAEYSGNTIYF
16	TRBV4-2	-	TRBJ2-7	-	TGTGCCAGCAGCCAAGATCTAACAGGGAATTCCTACGAGCAGTACTTC	CASSQDLTGNSYEQYF
15	TRBV27	TRBD2	TRBJ2-1	-	TGTGCCAGCAGTTTAGACGGGGGAGGGGTCGATGAGCAGTTCTTC	CASSLDGGGVDEQFF
16	TRBV4-1	-	TRBJ1-1	-	TGCGCCAGCAGCCAAGTCCCTGGGGGGGGGAGAACTGAAGCTTTCTTT	CASSQVPGGGRTEAFF
14	TRBV7-3	TRBD2	TRBJ2-1	-	TGTGCCAGCAGCCCTAGCGGGAGTTTCGATGAGCAGTTCTTC	CASSPSGSFDEQFF
18	TRBV5-1	TRBD1	TRBJ2-2	-	TGCGCCAGCAGCTTGGAGACAGGGGGTAGCGGCTACACCGGGGAGCTGTTTTTT	CASSLETGGSGYTGELFF
15	TRBV11-2	-	TRBJ2-3	-	TGTGCCAGCAGCTTAGAGGAGACGCACACAGATACGCAGTATTTT	CASSLEETHTDTQYF
15	TRBV2	TRBD1	TRBJ2-3	once	TGTGCCAGCAGTCCCCGGGACAGACCCACAGATACGCAGTATTTT	CASSPRDRPTDTQYF
14	TRBV28	TRBD1	TRBJ2-7	-	TGTGCCAGCAGGGTCGGGACAGGGGCCTCCGAGCAGTACTTC	CASRVGTGASEQYF
14	TRBV19	TRBD1	TRBJ2-7	-	TGTGCCAGTAGCACAGGGGGCGCGGGGTACGAGCAGTACTTC	CASSTGGAGYEQYF
18	TRBV24-1	TRBD2	TRBJ2-5	once	TGTGCCACCAGTGATCCTGACTGGCCAGCGGGGGCCCAAGAGACCCAGTACTTC	CATSDPDWPAGAQETQYF
16	TRBV28	TRBD1	TRBJ1-2	-	TGTGCCAGCAGGTACCCGGGACAGACCAGTAACTATGGCTACACCTTC	CASRYPGQTSNYGYTF
20	TRBV5-1	-	TRBJ2-1	-	TGCGCCAGCAGCTTGGAGCCCCGGGAGCGGAAAACCCGATCCCCCCATGAGCAGTTCTTC	CASSLEPRERKTRSPHEQFF
13	TRBV12-5	-	TRBJ1-1	-	TGTGCTAGTGGCCCGGTTACGAACACTGAAGCTTTCTTT	CASGPVTNTEAFF
18	TRBV7-3	TRBD2	TRBJ2-1	-	TGTGCCAGCAGCTCCCCCGGGACTAGCGGGGGGGTTGACAATGAGCAGTTCTTC	CASSSPGTSGGVDNEQFF
15	TRBV5-1	TRBD2	TRBJ2-3	-	TGCGCCAGCAGCCCCACTAGCGGGAGCCCAGATACGCAGTATTTT	CASSPTSGSPDTQYF
16	TRBV2	-	TRBJ2-1	-	TGTGCCAGCAGGGGGGGATATAGCGGCGCCTACAATGAGCAGTTCTTC	CASRGGYSGAYNEQFF
14	TRBV30	TRBD1	TRBJ2-3	-	TGTGCCTGGAGTACAGGGGGCGCAGGAGATACGCAGTATTTT	CAWSTGGAGDTQYF
16	TRBV11-2	-	TRBJ2-5	-	TGTGCCAGCAGGGGTGGGCAGCTGACATACCAAGAGACCCAGTACTTC	CASRGGQLTYQETQYF
17	TRBV3-1/TRBV3-2	-	TRBJ2-1	-	TGTGCCAGCAGCCTTATCCCCGGGGAGGCTCAATGGAATGAGCAGTTCTTC	CASSLIPGEAQWNEQFF